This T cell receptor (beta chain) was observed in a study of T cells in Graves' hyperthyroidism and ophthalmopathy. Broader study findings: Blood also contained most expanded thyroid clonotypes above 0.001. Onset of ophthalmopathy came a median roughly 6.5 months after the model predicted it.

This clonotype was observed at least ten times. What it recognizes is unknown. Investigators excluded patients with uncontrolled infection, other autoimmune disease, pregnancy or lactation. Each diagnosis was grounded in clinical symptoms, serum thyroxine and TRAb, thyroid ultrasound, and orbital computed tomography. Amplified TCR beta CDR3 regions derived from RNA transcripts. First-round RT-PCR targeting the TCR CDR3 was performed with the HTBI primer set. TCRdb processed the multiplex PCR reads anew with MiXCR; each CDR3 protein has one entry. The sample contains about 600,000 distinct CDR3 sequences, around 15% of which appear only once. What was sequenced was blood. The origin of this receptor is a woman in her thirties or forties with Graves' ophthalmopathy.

CDR3 region: CASTHGQGWNEQFF. In DNA form, the CDR3 reads TGTGCCAGCACCCACGGACAGGGGTGGAATGAGCAGTTCTTC. The chain carries TRBV6-1 and TRBJ2-1; 9 bases agree with TRBD1. The CDR3 spans 14 residues. With V trimmed by 7 bases and J by 7 bases, 8 bases remained unmatched. Germline V lookup: CDR1 MNHNS, CDR2 SASEGT.